This T cell receptor (beta chain) was captured by sequencing in a study of T cell responses to AZD1222 COVID-19 vaccine. Across the study: Doses given second, at about 4 or about 12 weeks, were pooled. Study observations and caveats: Spike-specific TCRs gained breadth and depth after people received two AZD1222 doses. Among those given AZD1222, only 6 or 7 were seropositive at baseline. It should be noted that donors were predominantly white British and more often female, and clonal diversity was possibly underestimated.

The CDR3 runs 14 residues. V lost 8 bases and J lost 5; bases outside the gene matches: 8. Germline CDR1 and CDR2: MNHEY and SVGAGI. To note about this clone: Its target is unknown.

Clones were sequenced by immunoSEQ multiplex PCR, and TCRdb holds only the in-frame ones, with some missing. The sample gives approximately 130,000 clones, approximately 93% of which show up once; 0.75% to 0.95% is in the top ten. The receptor's source is an adult in good health. Here the sequenced sample was peripheral blood, taken on day 0 of AZD1222 vaccination. The gene calls are TRBV6-5 and TRBJ2-2; 7 bases agree with TRBD1. The CDR3 sequence is CASHDRVVTGELFF. The CDR3 DNA sequence: TGTGCCAGCCACGACAGGGTTGTTACCGGGGAGCTGTTTTTT.